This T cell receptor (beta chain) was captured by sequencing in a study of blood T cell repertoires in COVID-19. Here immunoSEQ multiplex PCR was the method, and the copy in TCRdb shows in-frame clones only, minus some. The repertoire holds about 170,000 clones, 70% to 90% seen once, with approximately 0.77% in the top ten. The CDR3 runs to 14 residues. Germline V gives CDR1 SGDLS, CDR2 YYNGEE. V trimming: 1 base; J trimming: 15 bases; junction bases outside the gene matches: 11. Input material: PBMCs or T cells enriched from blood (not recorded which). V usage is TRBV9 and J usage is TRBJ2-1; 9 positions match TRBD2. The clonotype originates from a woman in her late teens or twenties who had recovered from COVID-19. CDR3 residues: CASSVSPSGTWRFF. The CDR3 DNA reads TGTGCCAGCAGCGTATCCCCTAGCGGGACCTGGCGGTTCTTC.